These T cell receptor beta chains were read from a single sample in a study of blood T cell repertoires in COVID-19. Some clones are missing from TCRdb's copy, which holds only in-frame ones; the method was immunoSEQ multiplex PCR. The table has approximately 140,000 clones, around 83% seen once. Input material: peripheral blood. The receptor set was obtained from a man aged 25 to 45 with COVID-19, enrolled during active disease. Each CDR3 is given with its conserved first and last residue. A D gene is named only where the DNA matches it firmly. Size is stated for part of the rows, as once, few or many counts, or as a class when the clone is expanded.

D,J,size,V,CDR3,DNA
.,TRBJ1-4,.,TRBV10-3,CAISDIRGEKLFF,TGTGCCATCAGTGACATAAGGGGTGAAAAACTGTTTTTT
.,TRBJ1-1,few,TRBV30,CAWNRRVEAFF,TGTGCCTGGAATCGCAGGGTTGAGGCTTTCTTT
.,TRBJ1-3,.,TRBV10-3,CAISKEIGQRSGNTIYF,TGTGCCATCAGTAAAGAAATAGGACAGCGCTCTGGAAACACCATATATTTT
.,TRBJ2-1,.,TRBV30,CAWLGGNEQFF,TGTGCCTGGCTTGGGGGGAATGAGCAGTTCTTC
.,TRBJ2-2,.,TRBV3-1/TRBV3-2,CASSPLAANTGELFF,TGTGCCAGCAGTCCTTTGGCGGCGAACACCGGGGAGCTGTTTTTT
.,TRBJ2-2,.,TRBV24-1,CATSDKSGPRGPGELFF,TGTGCCACCAGTGATAAGTCAGGACCCAGGGGTCCCGGGGAGCTGTTTTTT
.,TRBJ2-2,many,TRBV5-3,CARSLFRDYTGELFF,TGTGCCAGAAGCTTGTTCCGGGATTACACCGGGGAGCTGTTTTTT
TRBD1,TRBJ1-4,.,TRBV28,CASSSRQGSNEKLFF,TGTGCCAGCAGTTCGCGACAGGGGTCTAATGAAAAACTGTTTTTT
TRBD1,TRBJ1-3,.,TRBV6-6,CASSHAGGDTIYF,TGTGCCAGCAGCCACGCAGGGGGCGACACCATATATTTT
.,TRBJ2-1,.,TRBV4-2,CASSQATAFLNEQFF,TGTGCCAGCAGCCAAGCAACTGCCTTTTTGAATGAGCAGTTCTTC
.,TRBJ1-1,.,TRBV7-2,CASSLSYGRENTEAFF,TGTGCCAGCAGCTTATCCTACGGACGGGAGAACACTGAAGCTTTCTTT
.,TRBJ2-3,.,TRBV21-1,CAIRGTARLDTQYF,TGTGCCATCCGGGGGACCGCGAGGTTGGATACGCAGTATTTT
TRBD2,TRBJ2-7,once,TRBV18,CASSLGLAGAYEQYF,TGTGCCAGCTCCCTGGGACTAGCGGGAGCATACGAGCAGTACTTC
.,TRBJ1-3,.,TRBV7-9,CASRRTGSGNTIYF,TGTGCCAGCAGACGAACAGGGTCCGGAAACACCATATATTTT
TRBD1,TRBJ2-3,.,TRBV2,CASSEDRGRTDTQYF,TGTGCCAGCAGTGAAGACAGGGGGCGAACAGATACGCAGTATTTT
.,TRBJ2-1,.,TRBV6-5,CASRFGLYNEQFF,TGTGCCAGCAGATTCGGACTCTACAATGAGCAGTTCTTC
.,TRBJ1-2,.,TRBV11-2,CASSLDIQGYGYTF,TGTGCCAGCAGCTTAGACATACAGGGCTATGGCTACACCTTC
TRBD2,TRBJ2-7,once,TRBV4-1,CASSQGLAGAYEQYF,TGCGCCAGCAGCCAAGGACTAGCGGGAGCCTACGAGCAGTACTTC
TRBD2,TRBJ2-3,.,TRBV28,CASRTGTSKADTQYF,TGTGCCAGCAGAACCGGGACTAGCAAGGCGGATACGCAGTATTTT
TRBD1,TRBJ2-4,.,TRBV3-1/TRBV3-2,CASSQRWFPKKTGAKNIQYF,TGTGCCAGCAGCCAGCGGTGGTTCCCCAAAAAGACAGGGGCCAAAAACATTCAGTACTTC
.,TRBJ1-2,.,TRBV10-3,CAISESSFYGYTF,TGTGCCATCAGTGAGTCTTCATTCTATGGCTACACCTTC
.,TRBJ1-1,.,TRBV2,CASIRGEGTEAFF,TGTGCCAGCATCCGGGGGGAGGGCACTGAAGCTTTCTTT
.,TRBJ2-2,.,TRBV4-2,CASSQVNQGTGELFF,TGTGCCAGCAGCCAAGTAAACCAGGGGACCGGGGAGCTGTTTTTT
TRBD2,TRBJ2-1,once,TRBV2,CASRPPSGIGEQFF,TGTGCCAGCAGACCGCCTAGCGGGATCGGTGAGCAGTTCTTC
.,TRBJ1-6,.,TRBV28,CASSPERRQNSPLHF,TGTGCCAGCAGCCCCGAGAGGAGACAGAATTCACCCCTCCACTTT
.,TRBJ2-2,.,TRBV28,CASSLRNTGELFF,TGTGCCAGCAGTCTGAGAAACACCGGGGAGCTGTTTTTT
TRBD1,TRBJ2-2,.,TRBV5-6,CASSSRDRAYGELFF,TGTGCCAGCAGCTCCCGGGACAGGGCATACGGGGAGCTGTTTTTT
TRBD1,TRBJ1-4,.,TRBV6-5,CASSWPGGAKLFF,TGTGCCAGCAGTTGGCCAGGGGGCGCGAAACTGTTTTTT
.,TRBJ1-2,.,TRBV27,CASRGSSGYTF,TGTGCCAGCAGAGGGAGCTCGGGCTACACCTTC
.,TRBJ2-1,.,TRBV29-1,CSVSSPRASYNEQFF,TGCAGCGTCTCTAGTCCTAGAGCCAGCTACAATGAGCAGTTCTTC
.,TRBJ1-4,once,TRBV15,CATSKDLARGSTNEKLFF,TGTGCCACCAGCAAAGATCTAGCCAGGGGATCCACTAATGAAAAACTGTTTTTT
.,TRBJ1-5,once,TRBV28,CASQDSNQPQHF,TGTGCCAGTCAGGATAGCAATCAGCCCCAGCATTTT
.,TRBJ2-2,once,TRBV29-1,CSVGAWHHERTGELFF,TGCAGCGTTGGGGCGTGGCACCACGAACGGACCGGGGAGCTGTTTTTT
TRBD1,TRBJ2-7,.,TRBV25-1,CASRQGAYEQYF,TGTGCCAGCAGGCAGGGGGCCTACGAGCAGTACTTC
.,TRBJ1-1,.,TRBV4-2,CASSQVPRGNTEAFF,TGTGCCAGCAGCCAAGTCCCACGCGGGAACACTGAAGCTTTCTTT
.,TRBJ1-4,.,TRBV7-3,CASSYNRPGRGLFF,TGTGCCAGCAGCTATAACCGGCCTGGACGGGGACTGTTTTTT
.,TRBJ2-2,.,TRBV6-1,CASSDGGFSEGGAGELFF,TGTGCCAGCAGTGACGGAGGGTTTTCTGAAGGCGGGGCCGGGGAGCTGTTTTTT
TRBD1,TRBJ2-2,.,TRBV10-1,CASSEGGQGANTGELFF,TGCGCCAGCAGTGAAGGGGGACAGGGGGCAAACACCGGGGAGCTGTTTTTT
TRBD2,TRBJ2-2,.,TRBV7-8,CASSPQTSGNTGELFF,TGTGCCAGCAGCCCACAGACTAGCGGGAACACCGGGGAGCTGTTTTTT
.,TRBJ2-3,.,TRBV5-1,CASRQEKSTDTQYF,TGCGCCAGCCGACAGGAAAAAAGCACAGATACGCAGTATTTT
.,TRBJ1-2,.,TRBV27,CASSPGLGGYGYGYTF,TGTGCCAGCAGTCCAGGACTGGGGGGATACGGGTATGGCTACACCTTC
TRBD1,TRBJ1-1,few,TRBV4-1,CASSPPRDRGTEAFF,TGCGCCAGCAGCCCGCCTCGGGACAGGGGAACTGAAGCTTTCTTT
.,TRBJ1-2,.,TRBV19,CASSIDKHRKLYTF,TGTGCCAGTAGTATAGATAAGCACAGGAAGCTCTACACCTTC
TRBD1,TRBJ1-2,.,TRBV6-6,CASSYRDSNYGYTF,TGTGCCAGCAGTTATAGGGACAGTAACTATGGCTACACCTTC
.,TRBJ2-2,few,TRBV15,CATSRAGTSTGELFF,TGTGCCACCAGCAGAGCCGGGACTTCCACCGGGGAGCTGTTTTTT
.,TRBJ1-5,.,TRBV7-2,CASSLSGVNQPQHF,TGTGCCAGCAGCTTATCAGGGGTCAATCAGCCCCAGCATTTT
.,TRBJ2-2,.,TRBV6-5,CASTQGRFAGELFF,TGTGCCAGCACGCAGGGTCGGTTTGCCGGGGAGCTGTTTTTT
.,TRBJ2-1,.,TRBV24-1,CATSEPRGGHEQFF,TGTGCCACCAGTGAGCCCCGAGGAGGACATGAGCAGTTCTTC
TRBD1,TRBJ1-5,.,TRBV28,CASSSGQGDNQPQHF,TGTGCCAGCAGTTCAGGACAGGGAGACAATCAGCCCCAGCATTTT
TRBD2,TRBJ2-2,few,TRBV19,CASLTGLAGTGELFF,TGTGCCAGTCTTACGGGACTAGCGGGAACCGGGGAGCTGTTTTTT
TRBD1,TRBJ2-1,.,TRBV27,CASSFQARTGGFNEQFF,TGTGCCAGCAGTTTTCAGGCTCGGACAGGGGGCTTTAATGAGCAGTTCTTC
.,TRBJ2-5,.,TRBV5-1,CASSPQGIGETQYF,TGCGCCAGCAGTCCGCAGGGGATAGGCGAGACCCAGTACTTC
TRBD2,TRBJ2-2,few,TRBV10-3,CATLGRDTGELFF,TGTGCCACCCTGGGGAGGGACACCGGGGAGCTGTTTTTT
.,TRBJ1-5,.,TRBV24-1,CATSGRGYQPQHF,TGTGCCACCAGTGGCCGCGGGTATCAGCCCCAGCATTTT
TRBD1,TRBJ1-6,once,TRBV10-3,CAISETDRVNSPLHF,TGTGCCATCAGTGAGACCGACAGGGTTAATTCACCCCTCCACTTT